This T cell receptor (beta chain) was recorded in a study of T-cell reconstitution after alpha-beta-depleted transplantation in children. General study points: It was newly produced T cells that mostly accounted for T-cell counts and diversity one year after transplant. Alpha-beta T cells present about two months after transplant were reported to originate from several hundred expanded graft clones. Certain patients had high TCRbeta diversity at day 60, and it came from recipient T cells and thymic progenitors that survived.

Preparing the TCRbeta library involved the use of unique molecular identifiers. Using its own MiXCR run on the PCR reads, TCRdb lists one record per CDR3 protein. This table holds about 460,000 distinct CDR3 sequences, about an eighth found once. CDR3 length: 16 amino acids. V gave up 6 bases and J gave up 9 bases; unmatched junction bases: 11. Remarks on this clonotype: The antigen is undetermined.

The V gene is TRBV12-3 or TRBV12-4, the J gene TRBJ2-1; 13 bases map to TRBD2. The receptor was isolated from a female patient aged 2-15 years who had a stem cell transplant for aplastic anemia, so the T cells may come from the graft donor. The sequences come from PBMCs, mostly from graft donor cells, collected 180 days after TCRalphabeta/CD19-depleted stem cell transplant. CDR3 protein: CASRPTGLAGRGEQFF. DNA of the CDR3: TGTGCCAGCAGGCCGACGGGACTAGCGGGACGGGGTGAGCAGTTCTTC.